This T cell receptor beta chain is from a study of blood T cell repertoires in COVID-19. Study overall: The United States, Italy and Spain were the sources of the acute and convalescent COVID-19 samples. T cells, B-cell-depleted T cells, or PBMCs supplied cDNA or gDNA.

Original handling: Reference gene primer amplification gave estimated nucleated cell counts. Generated by immunoSEQ multiplex PCR, the TCRdb table keeps only in-frame clones and is missing some. Clone size and the V and J calls come from that table; the DNA yielded D and trimming. Among about 79,000 clones, around nine tenths were seen once, and the ten largest hold 14%. The CDR3 runs 16 residues. Losses at the gene ends were 7 bases for V and 1 base for J; bases not matched to a gene: 10. Germline CDR1 and CDR2: KGHDR and SFDVKD. This clone showed up just a few times. This sequence originates from a man between 65 and 85 years old with active or convalescent COVID-19. This chain connects TRBV24-1 to TRBJ2-3; the match to TRBD1 covers 7 bases. The specimen was peripheral blood. The CDR3 protein is CATSLTGYFGTDTQYF. In DNA, the CDR3 is TGTGCCACCAGCCTGACAGGGTATTTTGGCACAGATACGCAGTATTTT.